This T cell receptor (beta chain) was profiled in a study of blood T cells in healthy people across ages. CDR3 length equals 14 residues. V lost 3 bases and J lost 3; bases outside the gene matches: 7. Germline loops: CDR1 DFQATT, CDR2 SNEGSKA (reference sequence). The sample providers were healthy Caucasian people from Russia, aged roughly 6 to 95. Extraction yielded at least 5 micrograms of total RNA per sample. The second PCR ran roughly 6 to 11 cycles with a sample-barcoded 5' primer and J-beta primers. Every molecule of cDNA carried a tag from a template-switch adaptor with 12 random nucleotides. All samples gave at least 3 million CDR3-containing paired-end reads. TCRdb re-analysed the 5' RACE reads in MiXCR, keeping a single row per CDR3 protein. Of some 640,000 distinct CDR3 sequences listed, roughly 31% are singletons.

The chain recombines TRBV20-1 with TRBJ2-5; TRBD2 agrees at 7 bases. The sequence came from a woman aged 80 or older in good health. Sequencing input: blood. The CDR3 is CSARKSSGKETQYF. The DNA for the CDR3 is TGCAGTGCTAGGAAATCTAGCGGAAAAGAGACCCAGTACTTC.